This TCR beta chain was sequenced for a study of vaccination effects on CD4 cells after COVID-19. Study-level points and caveats: Among infection- and vaccine-induced clones, marked clonal contraction occurred late after vaccination.

The CDR3 has 15 residues. CDR1 is SGDLS, CDR2 YYNGEE, per germline. V was clipped by 3 bases and J by 2 bases, with 14 bases between them. Remarks on this clone: The antigen remains unidentified.

Profiling relied on immunoSEQ multiplex PCR, and the TCRdb table lists in-frame clones only, not all of them. The profile shows 20,000 to 25,000 clones, around 72% of them singletons. ViraFEST used viral peptide pools to expand antigen-specific CD4+ T cells before sequencing. Upon completion of about eleven days in culture, CD4+ T cells were isolated. Vaccinated recipients, who were negative for nucleocapsid antibodies, had no history of SARS-CoV-2 infection. V is TRBV9 and J is TRBJ1-2, with D hard to call. The sample consisted of CD4+ T cells from PBMCs cultured with HCoV-NL63 spike peptides, taken before COVID-19 vaccination. This TCR was sampled from a human donor who received a COVID-19 vaccine. The chain's CDR3 is CASSEVSRANYGYTF. The CDR3, as DNA: TGTGCCAGCAGCGAAGTATCGAGGGCGAACTATGGCTACACCTTC.